These 9 T cell receptor beta chains were all obtained from the same sample, sequenced in a study of cytomegalovirus exposure and HLA in healthy donors. Researchers ran the PCR with 60 Vbeta and 13 Jbeta primers. TCRdb's table, derived via immunoSEQ multiplex PCR, lists solely in-frame clones and lacks some. The sample contains under 70,000 clones, around 70% of which appear only once. The sample taken for sequencing was PBMCs. Receptors were obtained from a woman aged 55-69 years in good health and CMV-seropositive.

The V gene is TRBV18, the J gene TRBJ2-6; TRBD1 matches at 9 bases. This CDR3 spans 17 amino acids. The germline gives CDR1 KGHSH, CDR2 LQKENI. Trimming cost V 3 bases and J 0 bases; bases outside gene matches: 3. CDR3 in amino acids: CASSPGQGNSGANVLTF. The CDR3 DNA reads as TGTGCCAGCTCACCGGGACAGGGCAACTCTGGGGCCAACGTCCTGACTTTC.

The V and J genes are TRBV6-5 and TRBJ2-4; a possible D gene is TRBD1 (6 bases). The germline V gene encodes CDR1 MNHEY and CDR2 SVGAGI. The V end was cut by 0 bases, the J end by 12 bases, with 9 bases between. The CDR3 length is 12 residues. The DNA for the CDR3 is TGTGCCAGCAGTTACTCGGGACAAACTCAGTACTTC. It encodes CASSYSGQTQYF.

Only a few counts were recorded for this clone. This CDR3 reads CASSPQGLTTEAFF. The DNA for the CDR3 is TGTGCCAGCAGCCCACAGGGTTTGACCACTGAAGCTTTCTTT. The chain recombines TRBV7-2 with TRBJ1-1, with a possible D match to TRBD1 (6 bases). The CDR3 is 14 residues long. V was clipped by 5 bases and J by 4 bases, with 14 bases between them. The germline V gene has CDR1 SGHTA and CDR2 FQGNSA. Filled out from reference TRBV7-2 and TRBJ1-1, the complete variable domain reads GAGVSQSPSNKVTEKGKDVELRCDPISGHTALYWYRQSLGQGLEFLIYFQGNSAPDKSGLPSDRFSAERTGGSVSTLTIQRTQQEDSAVYLCASSPQGLTTEAFFGQGTRLTVV.

The rearrangement uses TRBV4-1 and TRBJ2-5; the D gene is possibly TRBD2 (5 bases). CDR1 is MGHRA, CDR2 YSYEKL, per germline. This CDR3 comprises 16 residues. V gave up 4 bases and J gave up 1 base, with 16 bases separating them. CDR3 sequence (DNA): TGCGCCAGCAGCCGCCAATCGGACCGGGGCCAAGAGACCCAGTACTTC. Amino acids: CASSRQSDRGQETQYF.

The genes are TRBV28 and TRBJ2-1; 7 positions agree with TRBD1. V dropped 8 bases and J dropped 8; count of bases not matched to a gene: 3. Germline V CDR1 and CDR2: MDHEN, SYDVKM. The CDR3 is 11 residues long. The CDR3 DNA reads TGTGCCAGCGGCACAGGGGATGAGCAGTTCTTC. It specifies CASGTGDEQFF.

This chain links TRBV14 with TRBJ2-1, with 8 positions matching TRBD2. Unmatched junction bases numbered 6, after V lost 4 bases and J lost 4 bases. Per germline, CDR1 SGHDN and CDR2 FVKESK. This CDR3 has 15 amino acids. The CDR3 region is CASSPRGALYNEQFF. As DNA, the CDR3 is TGTGCCAGCAGCCCGCGGGGGGCCTTATACAATGAGCAGTTCTTC.

The chain has TRBV11-2 and TRBJ2-1; 8 bases match TRBD1. V was clipped by 0 bases and J by 0 bases; unmatched bases: 7. From germline, CDR1 is SGHAT and CDR2 FQNNGV. The CDR3 is 18 residues long. The DNA of the CDR3 is TGTGCCAGCAGCTTAGACAGGGGGCAGATTTACTCCTACAATGAGCAGTTCTTC. This gives the protein CASSLDRGQIYSYNEQFF.

This sequence joins TRBV18 and TRBJ1-1; D uncertain. CDR3 length: 15 amino acids. V lost 4 bases to trimming and J lost 6 bases, with 18 bases between them. Germline V gene data show CDR1 as KGHSH and CDR2 as LQKENI. In nucleotides, the CDR3 is TGTGCCAGCTCACGTATACAGACACCCGAACCTGAAGCTTTCTTT. This codes for CASSRIQTPEPEAFF.

V is TRBV6-1 and J is TRBJ1-3; perhaps TRBD1 as D (5 bases). Trimming left V 6 bases short and J 0 bases short, with 12 bases between. The CDR3 totals 15 residues. From germline, CDR1 is MNHNS and CDR2 SASEGT. The CDR3 spells CASSLGGYSGNTIYF. In DNA, the CDR3 is TGTGCCAGCAGCCTCGGGGGGTACTCTGGAAACACCATATATTTT.